Included here is one T cell receptor (beta chain) sequence, with context. The antigen is not known. V lost 3 bases and J 5 bases, leaving 14 bases between the germline ends. CDR1 and CDR2 (germline): SGHNT, YYREEE (reference sequence). The CDR3 extends over 14 amino acids. The repertoire was sequenced with immunoSEQ multiplex PCR; TCRdb's copy has only in-frame clones and lacks some. The data show 72,000 or so clones, with approximately 92% seen just once and 10% to 12% held by the top ten. This sample was taken from a study of OX40 agonist ivuxolimab in advanced cancers. Autoimmune disease history or systemic immunosuppression barred patients. Study results and caveats: No antigen was identified for the clonally expanded peripheral T cells.

J is TRBJ2-5 and V is TRBV5-4, with D tentatively TRBD1 (6 bases). The sample here was CD4+ or CD8+ T cells sorted from blood, taken in a trial of the OX40 agonist ivuxolimab. The source of this sequence is an adult with an advanced solid tumor such as melanoma, head and neck, liver or kidney cancer. The CDR3 region is CASSSYSQGETQYF. The CDR3 nucleotides are TGTGCCAGCAGCTCATATTCGCAGGGGGAGACCCAGTACTTC.